This entry lists 5 T cell receptor beta chains sequenced from one sample in a study of cytomegalovirus exposure and HLA in healthy donors (dated by TCRdb to 2016 to 2017). The method behind the library was the immunoSEQ multiplex PCR assay. The multiplex PCR relied on a mix of 60 forward primers for TCR Vbeta segments and 13 reverse primers for TCR Jbeta segments. TCRdb mirrors the immuneACCESS table, restricted to in-frame sequences. Some clones are absent from its copies; in checked studies, under half trace to an unresolved V gene, and the reason for the others is unknown. The sample table contains 100,000 to 150,000 clones; only one count was recorded for 65% to 80% of them. The ten largest account for under 15% of the sample. Source material: PBMCs. These receptors were taken from a woman in her fifties or sixties in good health and CMV-seropositive.

This clone was recorded a few times. V usage is TRBV5-1 and J usage is TRBJ1-2; 7 bases fit TRBD1. This CDR3 has 13 residues. The germline gives CDR1 SGHRS, CDR2 YFSETQ. Germline trimming cut 3 bases from V and 3 bases from J; bases unmatched to any gene: 2. The CDR3 nucleotides read TGCGCCAGCAGCTCTGGGACAGACTATGGCTACACCTTC. Its translation: CASSSGTDYGYTF.

This chain uses TRBV6-4 with TRBJ1-5, with D perhaps matching TRBD1 (5 bases). The CDR3 loop spans 13 amino acids. The germline gives CDR1 MRHNA, CDR2 SNTAGT. Trimming shortened V by 4 bases and J by 7 bases, and 11 bases separated the two germline ends. As DNA, the CDR3 is TGTGCCAGCAGTGTCCAGGGTGGACAGCCCCAGCATTTT. Translating it yields CASSVQGGQPQHF.

The chain combines TRBV16 with TRBJ2-7; D might be TRBD2 (5 bases). The CDR3 sequence is 15 residues long. Germline CDR1 KGHSY, CDR2 FQNENV. Trimming cost V 1 base and J 5 bases, with 15 bases left between them. DNA for the CDR3: TGTGCCAGCAGCCAATTGACCGGGGTGGTAAACGAGCAGTACTTC. Translating it yields CASSQLTGVVNEQYF.

The rearrangement uses TRBV19 and TRBJ2-7; maybe TRBD1 (6 bases). Germline V gene sequence: CDR1 LNHDA, CDR2 SQIVND (reference sequence). The CDR3 runs 14 residues. V was shortened by 6 bases and J by 0 bases, with 12 bases between the two germline ends. This CDR3 reads CASSPRTASYEQYF. The CDR3, as DNA: TGTGCCAGTAGCCCCCGGACAGCCTCCTACGAGCAGTACTTC.

This sequence joins TRBV4-2 and TRBJ2-1; D possibly corresponds to TRBD2 (5 bases). The CDR3 length is 14 residues. CDR1 LGHNA and CDR2 YNFKEQ come from the germline V gene. V lost 2 bases and J lost 4, with 9 bases in between. CDR3 protein: CASSQSGNYNEQFF. In DNA, the CDR3 is TGTGCCAGCAGCCAATCGGGGAATTACAATGAGCAGTTCTTC.